This T cell receptor (beta chain) was documented in a study of T cell repertoires in cytomegalovirus infection (dated by TCRdb to the late 2010s). A note on the overall study: Donor HLA type was relevant to the analysis, as public TCR beta signatures indicated carriage of CMV infection together with the matching HLA type. Overall study results and their limits: The ex vivo response was dominated by HLA-C-restricted CMV-specific TCR beta clonotypes, which also provided the single most frequent clonotype in two of eight donors. Carriers of CMV infection plus the relevant HLA type were discriminated by the cumulative frequency of public TCR beta family members in the study cohort and in an independent roughly 370-donor cohort.

CDR1 and CDR2, looked up from the germline V gene, are MGHRA and YSYEKL. V is reduced by 3 bases and J by 8 bases, leaving a spacing of 13 bases between them. Counted from cysteine to phenylalanine, this CDR3 has 13 amino acids. Of all the DNA, just the CDR3 is kept, 39 bases in frame from base 1. Data came from an Illumina HiSeq 1500. TCRdb applied fastp at Q25 and MiXCR to the public reads, then kept only in-frame beta chains. Identical CDR3 protein sequences are pooled into one entry, listed with their most common genes and DNA. This sample lists roughly 100,000 distinct CDR3 sequences; 16% were detected once. Of the sample, 6.5% to 9.5% is held by the ten largest clones. Points on this clonotype: Its antigen is not yet known. Qualities for individual bases were not recorded, and no much larger clone is one base off.

The chain is made from TRBV4-1 and TRBJ1-2; 6 matching bases give a weak D call of TRBD1. The sequence derives from a human donor in good health (CMV status not recorded). Some clones in this sample may be carry-over from other donors' samples. Sequencing was carried out using PBMCs. The DNA reads as follows: TGCGCCAGCAGCCACCACCCTACAGGGGGCTACACCTTC. This translates into CASSHHPTGGYTF.